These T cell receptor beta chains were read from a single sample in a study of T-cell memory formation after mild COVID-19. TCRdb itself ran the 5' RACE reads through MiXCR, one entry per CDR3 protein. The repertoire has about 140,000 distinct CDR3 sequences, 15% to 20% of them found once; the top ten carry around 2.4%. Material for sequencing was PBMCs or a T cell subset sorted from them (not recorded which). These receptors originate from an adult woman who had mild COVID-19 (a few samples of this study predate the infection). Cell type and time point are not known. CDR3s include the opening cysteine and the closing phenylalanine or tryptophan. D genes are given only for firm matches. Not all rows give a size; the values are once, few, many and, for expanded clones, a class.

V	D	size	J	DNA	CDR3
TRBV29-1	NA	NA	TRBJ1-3	TGCAGCGTTGTATCAACATTCGCCATATATTTT	CSVVSTFAIYF
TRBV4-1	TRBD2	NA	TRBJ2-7	TGCGCCAGCAGCCAGCTTAGCGGGGGGGCGAACGAGCAGTACTTC	CASSQLSGGANEQYF
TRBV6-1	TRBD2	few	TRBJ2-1	TGTGCCAGCAGTGAAGGGACTAGCAAGCAGTTCTTC	CASSEGTSKQFF
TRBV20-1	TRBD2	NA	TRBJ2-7	TGCAGTGCTAGAGATTCCAACAGCGGGCTAGCGGGGGCCTACGAGCAGTACTTC	CSARDSNSGLAGAYEQYF
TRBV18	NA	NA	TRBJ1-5	TGTGCCAGCTTCCGACAGAGCAATCAGCCCCAGCATTTT	CASFRQSNQPQHF
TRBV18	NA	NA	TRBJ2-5	TGTGCCAGCTCCCTACAGCTCGGCCAAGAGACCCAGTACTTC	CASSLQLGQETQYF
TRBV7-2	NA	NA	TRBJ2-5	TGTGCCAGCAGCCTAGGGTCCGGGGTTGGTGGAAAGACCCAGTACTTC	CASSLGSGVGGKTQYF
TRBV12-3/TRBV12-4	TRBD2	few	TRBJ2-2	TGTGCCAGCATCGCGGGAGTCAGCACCGGGGAGCTGTTTTTT	CASIAGVSTGELFF
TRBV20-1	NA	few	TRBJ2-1	TGCAGTGCTAGAACCAGACAGGTCAAGCAGTTCTTC	CSARTRQVKQFF
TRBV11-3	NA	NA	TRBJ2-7	TGTGCCAGCAGCTCGCGCCGGTCGACGGGCTACGAGCAGTACTTC	CASSSRRSTGYEQYF
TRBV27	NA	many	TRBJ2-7	TGTGCCAGCGGTAGATACGAGCAGTACTTC	CASGRYEQYF
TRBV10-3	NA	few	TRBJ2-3	TGTGCCATCAGTCGACCTGAAGATACGCAGTATTTT	CAISRPEDTQYF
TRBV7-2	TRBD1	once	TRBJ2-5	TGTGCCAGCAGCCGAGGGGGCAGCCAAGAGACCCAGTACTTC	CASSRGGSQETQYF
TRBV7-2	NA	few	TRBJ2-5	TGTGCCAGCAGCTTGAGGAGCCAAGAGACCCAGTACTTC	CASSLRSQETQYF
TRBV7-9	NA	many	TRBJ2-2	TGTGCCAGCAGGCGACAGAAGAACACCGGGGAGCTGTTTTTT	CASRRQKNTGELFF
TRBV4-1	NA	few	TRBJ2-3	TGCGCCAGCAGCCAAGATCACTGGGGCACAGATACGCAGTATTTT	CASSQDHWGTDTQYF
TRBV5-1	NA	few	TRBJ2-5	TGCGCCAGCAGCTTGGTACAGGGAGGGCTGGAGTACTTC	CASSLVQGGLEYF
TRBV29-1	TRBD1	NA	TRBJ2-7	TGCAGCGTTGAAGACGGCCGGACAGGGGGCGAGCAGTACTTC	CSVEDGRTGGEQYF
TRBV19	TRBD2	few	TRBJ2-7	TGTGCCAGTAGTAAACGACTAGCGGGAGCCCACGAGCAGTACTTC	CASSKRLAGAHEQYF
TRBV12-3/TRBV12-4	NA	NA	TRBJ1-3	TGTGCCAGCAGTTTCGGGGACACCATATATTTT	CASSFGDTIYF
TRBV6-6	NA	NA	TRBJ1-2	TGTGCCAGCCACCTGGGGGGGGCAGGGACATATGGCTACACCTTC	CASHLGGAGTYGYTF